This T cell receptor beta chain was found in a study of CD8 T cells in Susac syndrome (dated by TCRdb to the late 2010s). As for the study more broadly: Repertoire sequencing was used to test whether CD8+ T cell activation and differentiation in Susac syndrome was antigen driven. The clonality of the CD8+ T cell repertoire was compared across approximately 12 healthy donors, about 14 Susac syndrome patients and around 16 multiple sclerosis patients. Overall study outcomes, separate from this receptor: The TCR sequencing and HLA analysis was acknowledged to have included a relatively small number of individuals.

V loses 4 bases of germline sequence and J loses 0 bases, and the interval between the two ends is 9 bases. The germline V gene sets CDR1 to MGHDK and CDR2 to SYGVNS. From the cysteine up to the phenylalanine, the CDR3 has a length of 14 residues. Only the CDR3 DNA is retained, 42 bases long and in frame from the first base. RNA was extracted with the RNeasy kit and about 0.5 to 1 ug was reverse transcribed using random hexamers. TCR beta CDR3 regions were amplified with the immunoSEQ multiplex PCR assay covering 54 Vbeta and 13 Jbeta segments. Bias from PCR amplification was corrected by using a synthetic template baseline for primer optimization and for computational correction. The authors' pipeline ran thus. Reads were assigned to V, D and J genes according to IMGT and analyzed in immunoSEQ Analyzer, with only productive sequences retained. Clonality was computed as one minus Shannon entropy normalized by log2 of the number of productive unique sequences. For each patient and control, public and private clones were evaluated among the 100 most prevalent clones. A clone was defined as Susac-specific if it was absent from the healthy and MS cohorts, from about 1,100 published viral clones and from other ImmuneACCESS disease sequences. In-frame beta chains were kept once TCRdb had trimmed the public reads at Q25 with fastp and called clones with MiXCR. Here each entry gathers all rows of one CDR3 protein and keeps the most common genes and DNA. What appears here as the V and J calls and clone size reflects TCRdb's work, not the paper's. The sample table lists about 150,000 distinct CDR3 sequences, 95% to 96% of them with a count of one. The top ten clonotypes cover about 0.15% of the sample.

High-throughput TCR beta sequencing profiled peripheral blood CD8+ and CD4+ T cells from healthy donors, Susac syndrome patients and multiple sclerosis patients. Multiple sclerosis controls were treatment-naive patients with stable or active relapsing-remitting disease fulfilling revised McDonald criteria. Bulk CD8+ and CD4+ T cells were purified magnetically by negative isolation, whereas CD8+ TEMRA cells were enriched by FACS. Blood was collected in EDTA tubes and processed within 24 hours, with PBMCs isolated through density gradient centrifugation. PBMCs intended for TCR sequencing were cryopreserved in liquid nitrogen and thawed later in a water bath at 37 degrees C. The sorted or isolated CD4+, CD8+ and CD8+ TEMRA cells reached a purity of at least 90%. This clonotype has only one observation. Its antigen is unknown. No much larger clone exists at a distance of one base, and base qualities are not known. Weak support is all one read offers.

The sequencing input was CD8+ T cells from PBMCs. The chain employs TRBV25-1 and TRBJ1-2; a tentative D match to TRBD1 spans 5 bases. The sequence was obtained from a human donor with multiple sclerosis. CDR3 loop: CASSVKTANYGYTF. The DNA sequence is given as TGTGCCAGCAGTGTAAAGACAGCTAACTATGGCTACACCTTC.